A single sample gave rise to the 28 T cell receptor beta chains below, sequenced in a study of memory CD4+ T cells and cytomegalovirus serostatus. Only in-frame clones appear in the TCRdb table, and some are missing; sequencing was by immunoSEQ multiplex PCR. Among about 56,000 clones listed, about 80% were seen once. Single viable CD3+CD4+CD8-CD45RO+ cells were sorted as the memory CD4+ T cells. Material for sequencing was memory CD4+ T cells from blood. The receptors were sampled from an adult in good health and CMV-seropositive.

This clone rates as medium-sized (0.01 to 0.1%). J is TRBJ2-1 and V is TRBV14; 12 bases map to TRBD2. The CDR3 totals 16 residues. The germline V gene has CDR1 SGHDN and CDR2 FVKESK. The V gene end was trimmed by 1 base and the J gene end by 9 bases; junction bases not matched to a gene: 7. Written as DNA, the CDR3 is TGTGCCAGCAGCCAAGTGTCCGGACTAGCGGGATCTGAGCAGTTCTTC. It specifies CASSQVSGLAGSEQFF.

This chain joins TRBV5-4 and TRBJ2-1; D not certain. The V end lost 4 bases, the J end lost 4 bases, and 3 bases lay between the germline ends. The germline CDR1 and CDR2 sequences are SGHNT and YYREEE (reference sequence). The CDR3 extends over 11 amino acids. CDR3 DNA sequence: TGTGCCAGCAGCGATTACAATGAGCAGTTCTTC. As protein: CASSDYNEQFF.

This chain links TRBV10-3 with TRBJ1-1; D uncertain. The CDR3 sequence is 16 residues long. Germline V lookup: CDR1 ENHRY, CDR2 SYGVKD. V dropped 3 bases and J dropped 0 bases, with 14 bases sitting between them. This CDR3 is CAISDSRREMNTEAFF. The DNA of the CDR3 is TGTGCCATCAGTGACAGTCGACGGGAAATGAACACTGAAGCTTTCTTT.

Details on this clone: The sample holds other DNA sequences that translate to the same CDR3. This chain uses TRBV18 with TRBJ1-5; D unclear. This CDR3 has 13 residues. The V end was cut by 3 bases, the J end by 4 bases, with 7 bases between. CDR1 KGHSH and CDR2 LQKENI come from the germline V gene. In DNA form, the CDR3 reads TGTGCCAGCTCACCGGGCTTTAATCAGCCCCAGCATTTT. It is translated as CASSPGFNQPQHF.

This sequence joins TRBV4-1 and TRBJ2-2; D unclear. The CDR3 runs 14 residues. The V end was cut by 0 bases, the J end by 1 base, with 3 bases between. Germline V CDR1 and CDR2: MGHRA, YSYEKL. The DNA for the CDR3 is TGCGCCAGCAGCCAAGAGGTGAACACCGGGGAGCTGTTTTTT. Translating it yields CASSQEVNTGELFF.

CDR3: CASSALMAGMAFF. For the CDR3, the DNA is TGTGCCAGCAGTGCGTTAATGGCAGGGATGGCTTTCTTT. The rearrangement links TRBV6-6 to TRBJ1-1; possible D gene TRBD1, 5 bases. In germline, CDR1 is MNHNY, CDR2 SVGAGI (reference sequence). This CDR3 comprises 13 residues. The germline V and J ends were trimmed by 5 bases and 11 bases, with 18 bases remaining between them.

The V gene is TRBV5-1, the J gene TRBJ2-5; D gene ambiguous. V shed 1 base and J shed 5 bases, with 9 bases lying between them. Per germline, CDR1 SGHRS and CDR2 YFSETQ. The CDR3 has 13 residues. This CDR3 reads CASSLTGEETQYF. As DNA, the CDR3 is TGCGCCAGCAGCTTGACGGGTGAGGAGACCCAGTACTTC.

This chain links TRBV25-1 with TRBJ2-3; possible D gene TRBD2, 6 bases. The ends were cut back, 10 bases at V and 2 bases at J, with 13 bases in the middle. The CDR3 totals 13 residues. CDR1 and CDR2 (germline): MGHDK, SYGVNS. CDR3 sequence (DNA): TGTGCCATCCGGGACTTCAACACAGATACGCAGTATTTT. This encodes CAIRDFNTDTQYF.

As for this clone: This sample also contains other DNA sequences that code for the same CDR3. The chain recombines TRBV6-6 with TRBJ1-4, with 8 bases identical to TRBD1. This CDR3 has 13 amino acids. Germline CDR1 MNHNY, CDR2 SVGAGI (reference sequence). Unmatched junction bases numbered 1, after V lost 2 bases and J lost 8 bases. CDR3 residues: CASSYGTGEKLFF. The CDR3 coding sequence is TGTGCCAGCAGTTACGGGACAGGAGAAAAACTGTTTTTT.

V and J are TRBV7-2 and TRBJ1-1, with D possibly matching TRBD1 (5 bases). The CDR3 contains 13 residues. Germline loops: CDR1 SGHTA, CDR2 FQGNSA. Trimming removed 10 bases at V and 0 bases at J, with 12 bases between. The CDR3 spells CATQRGMNTEAFF. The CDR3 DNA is TGTGCCACCCAAAGGGGTATGAACACTGAAGCTTTCTTT.

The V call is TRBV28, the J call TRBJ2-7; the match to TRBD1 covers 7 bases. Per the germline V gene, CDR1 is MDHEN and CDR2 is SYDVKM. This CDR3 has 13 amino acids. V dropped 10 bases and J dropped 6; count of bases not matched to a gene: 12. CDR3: CATLPGQYGEQYF. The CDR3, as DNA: TGTGCCACCCTACCGGGACAGTACGGCGAGCAGTACTTC.

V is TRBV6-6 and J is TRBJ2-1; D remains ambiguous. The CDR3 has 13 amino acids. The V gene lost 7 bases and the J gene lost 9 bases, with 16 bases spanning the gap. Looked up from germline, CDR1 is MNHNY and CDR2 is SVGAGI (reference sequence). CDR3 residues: CASIFTSRGEQFF. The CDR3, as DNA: TGTGCCAGCATCTTTACCTCTAGAGGTGAGCAGTTCTTC.

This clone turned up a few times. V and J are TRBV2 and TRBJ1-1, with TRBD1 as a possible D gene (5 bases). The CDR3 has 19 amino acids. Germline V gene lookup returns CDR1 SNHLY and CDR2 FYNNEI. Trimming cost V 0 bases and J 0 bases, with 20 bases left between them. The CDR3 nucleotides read TGTGCCAGCAGTGAAGCGGCAGGGTTTCTCGCTCACATGAACACTGAAGCTTTCTTT. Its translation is CASSEAAGFLAHMNTEAFF.

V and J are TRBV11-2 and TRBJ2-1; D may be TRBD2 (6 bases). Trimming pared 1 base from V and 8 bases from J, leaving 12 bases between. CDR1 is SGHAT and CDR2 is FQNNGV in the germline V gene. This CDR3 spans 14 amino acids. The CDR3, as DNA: TGTGCCAGCAGCTTAGCAGGGAGGTACGATGAGCAGTTCTTC. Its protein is CASSLAGRYDEQFF.

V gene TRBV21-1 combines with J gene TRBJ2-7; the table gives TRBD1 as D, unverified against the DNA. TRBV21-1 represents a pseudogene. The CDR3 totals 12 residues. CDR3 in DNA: TGTGCCACCAACGCAGGGGGCCACGAGCAGTACGTC. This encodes CATNAGGHEQYV.

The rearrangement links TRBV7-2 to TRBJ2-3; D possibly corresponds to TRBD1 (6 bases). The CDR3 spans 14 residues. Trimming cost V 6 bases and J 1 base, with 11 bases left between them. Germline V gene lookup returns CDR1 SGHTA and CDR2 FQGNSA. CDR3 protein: CASRWGQGTDTQYF. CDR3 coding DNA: TGTGCCAGCAGATGGGGGCAGGGCACAGATACGCAGTATTTT.

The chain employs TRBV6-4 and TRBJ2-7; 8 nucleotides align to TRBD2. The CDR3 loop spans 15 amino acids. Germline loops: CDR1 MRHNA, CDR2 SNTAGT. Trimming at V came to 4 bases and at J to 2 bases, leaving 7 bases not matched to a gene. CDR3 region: CASSVWASGPYEQYF. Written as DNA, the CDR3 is TGTGCCAGCAGTGTCTGGGCTAGCGGGCCCTACGAGCAGTACTTC.

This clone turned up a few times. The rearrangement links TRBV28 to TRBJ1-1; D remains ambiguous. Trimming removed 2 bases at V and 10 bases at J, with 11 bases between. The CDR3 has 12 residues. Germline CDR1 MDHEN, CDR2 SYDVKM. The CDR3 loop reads CASSLVGWGAFF. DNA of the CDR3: TGTGCCAGCAGTTTAGTGGGGTGGGGAGCTTTCTTT.

The DNA of the CDR3 is TGTGCCAGCAGCCCCCGGGGCCAGCCCCAGCATTTT. Encoded protein: CASSPRGQPQHF. The rearrangement uses TRBV7-3 and TRBJ1-5; D perhaps matches TRBD1 (5 bases). Per germline, CDR1 SGHTA and CDR2 FQGTGA. The CDR3 runs 12 residues. Trimming took 5 bases from V and 7 from J, leaving 9 bases between them.

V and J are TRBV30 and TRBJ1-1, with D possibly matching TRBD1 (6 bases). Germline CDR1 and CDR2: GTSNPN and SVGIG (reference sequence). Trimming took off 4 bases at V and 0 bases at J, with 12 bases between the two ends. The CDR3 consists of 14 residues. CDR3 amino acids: CAWTGQWMNTEAFF. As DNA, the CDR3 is TGTGCCTGGACAGGACAGTGGATGAACACTGAAGCTTTCTTT.

The CDR3, as DNA: TGTGCCAGCAGCCCCCGGGAGGGGGCTAGGAACAATGAGCAGTTCTTC. Translated: CASSPREGARNNEQFF. This chain uses TRBV11-3 with TRBJ2-1; possibly TRBD2 for D (8 bases). The CDR3 has 16 amino acids. Trimming pared 5 bases from V and 5 bases from J, leaving 19 bases between. Germline loops: CDR1 SGHNT, CDR2 YENEEA.

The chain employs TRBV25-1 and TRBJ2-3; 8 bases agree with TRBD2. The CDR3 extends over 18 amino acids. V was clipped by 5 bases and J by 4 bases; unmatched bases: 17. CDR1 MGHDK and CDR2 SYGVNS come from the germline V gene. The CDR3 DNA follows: TGTGCCAGCAGTACTACGGGAGGGCCAAGGGCATTCCCAGATACGCAGTATTTT. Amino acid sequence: CASSTTGGPRAFPDTQYF.

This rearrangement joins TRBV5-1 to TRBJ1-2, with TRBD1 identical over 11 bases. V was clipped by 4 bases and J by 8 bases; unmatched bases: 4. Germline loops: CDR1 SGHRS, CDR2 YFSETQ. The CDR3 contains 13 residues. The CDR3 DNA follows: TGCGCCAGCAGCCGGGACAGGGGGACGGGCTACACCTTC. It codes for CASSRDRGTGYTF.

This CDR3 is CASSPLVDGYTF. The CDR3 nucleotides are TGTGCCAGCAGTCCTCTGGTGGATGGCTACACCTTC. The chain links TRBV6-5 to TRBJ1-2; D remains ambiguous. Germline V CDR1 and CDR2: MNHEY, SVGAGI. CDR3 length: 12 amino acids. Trimming took 5 bases from V and 6 from J, leaving 10 bases between them.

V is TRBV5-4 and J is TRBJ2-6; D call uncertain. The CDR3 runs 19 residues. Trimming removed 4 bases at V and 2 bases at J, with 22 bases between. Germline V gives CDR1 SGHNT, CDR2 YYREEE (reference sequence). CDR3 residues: CASSTPGGTQDTGANVLTF. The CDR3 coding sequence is TGTGCCAGCAGCACCCCGGGTGGTACCCAGGATACTGGGGCCAACGTCCTGACTTTC. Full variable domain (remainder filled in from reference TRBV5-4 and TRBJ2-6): ETGVTQSPTHLIKTRGQQVTLRCSSQSGHNTVSWYQQALGQGPQFIFQYYREEENGRGNFPPRFSGLQFPNYSSELNVNALELDDSALYLCASSTPGGTQDTGANVLTFGAGSRLTVL.

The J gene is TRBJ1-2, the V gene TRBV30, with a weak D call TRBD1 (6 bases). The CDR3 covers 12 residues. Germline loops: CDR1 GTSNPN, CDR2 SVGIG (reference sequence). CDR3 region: CANRDGGYGYTF. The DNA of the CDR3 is TGTGCAAACAGGGACGGGGGCTATGGCTACACCTTC.

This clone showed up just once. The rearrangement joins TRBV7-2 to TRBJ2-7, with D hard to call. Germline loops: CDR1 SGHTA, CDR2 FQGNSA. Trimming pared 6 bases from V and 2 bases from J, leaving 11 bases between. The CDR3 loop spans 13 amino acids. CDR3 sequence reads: CASSQPSTYEQYF. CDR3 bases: TGTGCCAGCAGTCAACCTTCGACCTACGAGCAGTACTTC.

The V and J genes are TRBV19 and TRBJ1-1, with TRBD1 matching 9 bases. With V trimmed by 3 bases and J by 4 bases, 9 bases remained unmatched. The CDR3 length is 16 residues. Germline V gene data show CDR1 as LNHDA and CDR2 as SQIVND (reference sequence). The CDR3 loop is CASSMGDRAFGTEAFF. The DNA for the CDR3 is TGTGCCAGTAGTATGGGGGACAGGGCGTTCGGCACTGAAGCTTTCTTT.